This is a list of T cell receptor beta chains from one sample in a study of cytomegalovirus exposure and HLA in healthy donors. Data came from immunoSEQ multiplex PCR; TCRdb stores just in-frame clones and leaves some out. The table includes approximately 150,000 clones, almost 80% detected once. Specimen: PBMCs. The receptors here all came from a man aged 25 to 45 in good health and CMV-seronegative. The CDR3 runs from the conserved cysteine through the conserved F or W. Fields, in order: clone size, V gene, J gene, CDR3 protein. Clone size is stated in some rows and not others, as once, few, many or a class when expanded.

abundance: NA; v_gene: TRBV7-9; j_gene: TRBJ2-7; CDR3aa: CASSLDRRGTSGYEQYF
abundance: NA; v_gene: TRBV30; j_gene: TRBJ1-2; CDR3aa: CAWSPGSYGYTF
abundance: NA; v_gene: TRBV28; j_gene: TRBJ1-5; CDR3aa: CASRWYRDSNQPQHF
abundance: NA; v_gene: TRBV5-4; j_gene: TRBJ2-7; CDR3aa: CASSFGDTPNYEQYF
abundance: NA; v_gene: TRBV6-5; j_gene: TRBJ2-3; CDR3aa: CASSYTTPQSTDTQYF
abundance: NA; v_gene: TRBV4-3; j_gene: TRBJ2-7; CDR3aa: CASSRGSGYEQYF
abundance: NA; v_gene: TRBV5-1; j_gene: TRBJ1-3; CDR3aa: CASSSDRGNTIYF
abundance: NA; v_gene: TRBV7-9; j_gene: TRBJ2-3; CDR3aa: CASSLPVTTADTQYF
abundance: NA; v_gene: TRBV11-2; j_gene: TRBJ1-1; CDR3aa: CASKATGSTNTEAFF
abundance: NA; v_gene: TRBV27; j_gene: TRBJ1-5; CDR3aa: CASSFGTGDQPQHF
abundance: NA; v_gene: TRBV9; j_gene: TRBJ2-1; CDR3aa: CASSVVSGGSAGGSYNEQFF
abundance: NA; v_gene: TRBV7-9; j_gene: TRBJ2-7; CDR3aa: CASSWGQGVFYEQYF
abundance: NA; v_gene: TRBV9; j_gene: TRBJ1-1; CDR3aa: CASSGELRGNTEAFF
abundance: NA; v_gene: TRBV7-2; j_gene: TRBJ2-1; CDR3aa: CASSLGIAGGQGNEQFF
abundance: NA; v_gene: TRBV11-2; j_gene: TRBJ1-4; CDR3aa: CASSLDREKLFF
abundance: NA; v_gene: TRBV6-5; j_gene: TRBJ1-3; CDR3aa: CASSYSRGSGNTIYF
abundance: NA; v_gene: TRBV15; j_gene: TRBJ2-7; CDR3aa: CATSGPHSYEQYF
abundance: NA; v_gene: TRBV5-1; j_gene: TRBJ2-1; CDR3aa: CASGRGDNEQFF
abundance: few; v_gene: TRBV5-1; j_gene: TRBJ1-2; CDR3aa: CASSPLPLGGYTF
abundance: NA; v_gene: TRBV28; j_gene: TRBJ2-5; CDR3aa: CASTQVNQETQYF
abundance: NA; v_gene: TRBV30; j_gene: TRBJ1-3; CDR3aa: CAWSTLRDHSGNTIYF
abundance: NA; v_gene: TRBV7-3; j_gene: TRBJ2-2; CDR3aa: CASSPAGTNTGELFF
abundance: NA; v_gene: TRBV27; j_gene: TRBJ1-5; CDR3aa: CASSLSQGLGNQPQHF
abundance: few; v_gene: TRBV9; j_gene: TRBJ2-7; CDR3aa: CASIQSSEGAYEQYF
abundance: NA; v_gene: TRBV5-1; j_gene: TRBJ2-5; CDR3aa: CASSGGQGVETQYF
abundance: NA; v_gene: TRBV10-3; j_gene: TRBJ2-7; CDR3aa: CAIRQGTYEQYF
abundance: few; v_gene: TRBV4-3; j_gene: TRBJ2-6; CDR3aa: CASSQDAGSGANVLTF
abundance: NA; v_gene: TRBV5-6; j_gene: TRBJ1-6; CDR3aa: CASSFRDRGSPLHF
abundance: NA; v_gene: TRBV6-5; j_gene: TRBJ1-2; CDR3aa: CASGRGQGVRGYTF
abundance: NA; v_gene: TRBV27; j_gene: TRBJ2-1; CDR3aa: CASSLSVAGEGKVYNEQFF
abundance: NA; v_gene: TRBV6-5; j_gene: TRBJ2-3; CDR3aa: CASSRTGQGLDTQYF
abundance: NA; v_gene: TRBV19; j_gene: TRBJ1-5; CDR3aa: CASSLFRGEKGPQHF
abundance: NA; v_gene: TRBV7-2; j_gene: TRBJ1-2; CDR3aa: CASSLVRQIYGYTF
abundance: once; v_gene: TRBV28; j_gene: TRBJ2-5; CDR3aa: CASSSRSPGTQYF
abundance: once; v_gene: TRBV7-9; j_gene: TRBJ2-3; CDR3aa: CASSSHPASGSTDTQYF
abundance: NA; v_gene: TRBV28; j_gene: TRBJ2-7; CDR3aa: CASSLGGTPYEQYF
abundance: NA; v_gene: TRBV7-9; j_gene: TRBJ2-7; CDR3aa: CASSLDLIYEQYF
abundance: NA; v_gene: TRBV25-1; j_gene: TRBJ2-1; CDR3aa: CASSEYFPETDEQFF